This T cell receptor beta chain emerged from a study of cytomegalovirus exposure and HLA in healthy donors. Turning to the study itself: A subsequent analysis stated that the approximately 110 validation repertoires were run on the same platform as the roughly 670 first-cohort repertoires. Study-level results: The CMV antigen specificity of a few CMV-associated chains was confirmed through in vitro analysis. The investigators catalogued 150 to 200 TCR beta chains as cytomegalovirus-associated.

The ends lost 2 bases at V and 2 bases at J; junction bases unmatched: 3. CDR3 length: 14 amino acids. Germline V CDR1 and CDR2: SGHRS, YFSETQ. A word on this clone: Antigen: not known.

The method was immunoSEQ multiplex PCR; TCRdb's version includes in-frame clones alone and lacks a portion of them. The table has 150,000 to 200,000 clones, about 81% seen once. The clonotype comes from a woman aged 30 to 39 in good health and CMV-seronegative. The rearrangement uses TRBV5-1 and TRBJ1-1, with 7 bases lining up with TRBD1. The sequencing input was PBMCs. The CDR3 bases are TGCGCCAGCAGCTTTACAGGGGTAAACACTGAAGCTTTCTTT. Translated: CASSFTGVNTEAFF. Combining the CDR3 with reference TRBV5-1 and TRBJ1-1 gives the whole variable domain KAGVTQTPRYLIKTRGQQVTLSCSPISGHRSVSWYQQTPGQGLQFLFEYFSETQRNKGNFPGRFSGRQFSNSRSEMNVSTLELGDSALYLCASSFTGVNTEAFFGQGTRLTVV.